One sample yielded the 6 T cell receptor beta chains listed below, sequenced in a study of shared clonotypes between healthy human individuals. Clones were read by immunoSEQ multiplex PCR, and TCRdb kept only the in-frame ones, dropping some. The sample consists of about 2.4 million clones, more than 85% of them appearing once. The specimen was naive CD4+ T cells from PBMCs. Subset noted: CD45RA+ positively selected. Source of these receptors: a man between 18 and 29 years old in good health. Some clones in this sample may be carry-over from other donors' samples.

This clone showed up just once. This same CDR3 is encoded by further DNA sequences in the sample. J is TRBJ2-1 and V is TRBV2; D not resolved. CDR3 size: 11 residues. V lost 4 bases, J lost 7 bases, and 5 bases lay in between. Germline V gene sequence: CDR1 SNHLY, CDR2 FYNNEI. The CDR3: CASSATNEQFF. DNA for the CDR3: TGTGCCAGCAGTGCTACGAATGAGCAGTTCTTC.

The V call is TRBV29-1, the J call TRBJ2-1, with 8 positions matching TRBD2. The CDR3 loop spans 14 amino acids. V was clipped by 6 bases and J by 3 bases; unmatched bases: 7. The V gene's germline CDR1 is SQVTM and CDR2 ANQGSEA. CDR3 residues: CSVWTSLLYNEQFF. In DNA form, the CDR3 reads TGCAGCGTGTGGACTAGCCTACTCTACAATGAGCAGTTCTTC.

About this clone: The junction departs from germline at one end; a sequencing error may be responsible. This specimen includes other DNA sequences encoding the same CDR3. This sequence joins TRBV20-1 and TRBJ1-1; possibly TRBD1 for D (6 bases). There are 11 residues in the CDR3. Per the germline V gene, CDR1 is DFQATT and CDR2 is SNEGSKA (reference sequence). The CDR3 spells CSARRDTEAFF. The CDR3 region has the DNA TGCAGTGCTAGAAGGGACACGGAAGCTTTCTTT.

The chain is built from TRBV5-5 and TRBJ2-3; no clear D gene. The germline gives CDR1 SGHKS, CDR2 YYEKEE (reference sequence). The CDR3 is 15 amino acids. V lost 4 bases to trimming and J lost 2 bases, with 14 bases between them. Here the CDR3 reads CASSPRRTLTDTQYF. The CDR3 DNA reads as TGTGCCAGCAGCCCAAGACGGACGCTCACAGATACGCAGTATTTT.

The chain recombines TRBV27 with TRBJ2-5; D not resolved. There are 14 residues in the CDR3. The ends were cut back, 6 bases at V and 8 bases at J, with 19 bases in the middle. Per germline, CDR1 MNHEY and CDR2 SMNVEV (reference sequence). CDR3 DNA: TGTGCCAGCAGCCAAACCCTGTGGGTCGGCACCCAGTACTTC. Amino acid sequence: CASSQTLWVGTQYF.

This clone was found once. This chain joins TRBV11-1 and TRBJ2-7; unclear D gene. Trimming removed 5 bases at V and 7 bases at J, with 15 bases between. Germline assignment: CDR1 SGHAT and CDR2 FQDESV (reference sequence). The CDR3 spans 13 residues. CDR3 coding DNA: TGTGCCAGCAGCCCTCGGTTTCGATCGGAGCAGTACTTC. Its translation: CASSPRFRSEQYF.